This passage covers 9 T cell receptor beta chains from one sample sequenced in a study of vaccination effects on CD4 cells after COVID-19. Only in-frame clones appear in the TCRdb table, and some are missing; sequencing was by immunoSEQ multiplex PCR. The table has 60,000 to 70,000 clones, roughly 79% seen once; the top ten hold roughly 2.7%. Their target antigens are unknown. Expansion with viral peptide pools was applied to antigen-specific CD4+ T cells by the ViraFEST assay prior to sequencing. CD4+ T cells were isolated after less than 13 days of culture. Sequenced here: CD4+ T cells from PBMCs cultured with HCoV-229E spike peptides, sampled before COVID-19 vaccination. The receptor source for this set is a human donor who received a COVID-19 vaccine.

V and J are TRBV7-8 and TRBJ2-5, with D tentatively TRBD1 (6 bases). CDR1 is SGHVS and CDR2 is FQNEAQ in the germline V gene. The CDR3 length is 15 residues. V shed 4 bases and J shed 9 bases, with 21 bases lying between them. The CDR3 DNA follows: TGTGCCAGCAGCTCCCCCGGGACACCTGAGAGAGCCCAGTACTTC. Amino acids: CASSSPGTPERAQYF.

This chain uses TRBV5-5 with TRBJ1-5; D might be TRBD1 (5 bases). This CDR3 has 14 amino acids. The germline V and J ends were trimmed by 1 base and 11 bases, with 16 bases remaining between them. Per the germline V gene, CDR1 is SGHKS and CDR2 is YYEKEE (reference sequence). The CDR3: CASSLRWDYGTQHF. CDR3 DNA sequence: TGTGCCAGCAGCTTGCGCTGGGACTACGGAACCCAGCATTTT.

The CDR3 DNA is TGTGCCACCGGATCGGGAGTTTACGAAAAACTGTTTTTT. This gives the protein CATGSGVYEKLFF. This chain joins TRBV6-5 and TRBJ1-4; no reliable D call. Looked up from germline, CDR1 is MNHEY and CDR2 is SVGAGI. With 10 bases removed from V and 8 bases from J, the gap between germline ends came to 17 bases. The length of the CDR3 is 13 residues.

The rearrangement uses TRBV12-5 and TRBJ1-4; TRBD1 might be the D (5 bases). The CDR3 length is 17 residues. Germline V gene lookup returns CDR1 LGHNT and CDR2 FRNRAP. V was clipped by 0 bases and J by 7 bases, with 18 bases between them. The CDR3 DNA is TGTGCTAGTGGTTTGGTACTAGGGGCAAGGGAGGCTGAAAAACTGTTTTTT. Its protein product is CASGLVLGAREAEKLFF.

The chain links TRBV5-6 to TRBJ1-2; no clear D gene. The V gene's germline CDR1 is SGHDT and CDR2 YYEEEE. Trimming left V 4 bases short and J 8 bases short, with 21 bases between. The CDR3 length is 15 residues. This CDR3 is CASSPDGLLRRGYTF. The CDR3 DNA sequence: TGTGCCAGCAGCCCAGACGGGCTGCTGAGAAGGGGCTACACCTTC.

The V gene is TRBV7-3, the J gene TRBJ1-2; 7 bases are a match to TRBD1. V shed 5 bases and J 3 bases; nucleotides not matched to a gene: 3. This CDR3 is 13 amino acids long. Per germline, CDR1 SGHTA and CDR2 FQGTGA. In nucleotides, the CDR3 is TGTGCCAGCAGCCCCCAGGGGGACTATGGCTACACCTTC. It encodes CASSPQGDYGYTF.

This clone was counted a single time. This chain connects TRBV2 to TRBJ2-2, with TRBD2 identical over 10 bases. Germline V CDR1 and CDR2: SNHLY, FYNNEI. The CDR3 is 16 amino acids. V lost 9 bases and J lost 4; bases outside the gene matches: 11. CDR3 loop: CASKPGTSVVTGELFF. The CDR3 DNA reads as TGTGCCAGTAAACCCGGGACTAGCGTCGTCACCGGGGAGCTGTTTTTT.

V and J are TRBV18 and TRBJ1-2; D is ambiguous. Germline loops: CDR1 KGHSH, CDR2 LQKENI. The CDR3 is 14 amino acids. V shed 3 bases and J shed 6 bases, with 14 bases lying between them. CDR3 sequence reads: CASSPVTGSDGYTF. CDR3 DNA: TGTGCCAGCTCACCTGTGACCGGATCCGATGGCTACACCTTC. Using reference TRBV18 and TRBJ1-2 for the parts outside the CDR3, the full variable domain is NAGVMQNPRHLVRRRGQEARLRCSPMKGHSHVYWYRQLPEEGLKFMVYLQKENIIDESGMPKERFSAEFPKEGPSILRIQQVVRGDSAAYFCASSPVTGSDGYTFGSGTRLTVV.

This clone has a handful of counts. V and J are TRBV3-1 (or the pseudogene TRBV3-2) and TRBJ1-1; D remains unclear. This CDR3 is built from 14 residues. V lost 0 bases and J lost 1, with 6 bases in between. From germline, CDR1 is LGHDT and CDR2 YNNKEL (reference sequence). The CDR3 DNA reads TGTGCCAGCAGCCAAGATCCCGGGAACACTGAAGCTTTCTTT. Translated, it gives CASSQDPGNTEAFF.